The 30 T cell receptor beta chains presented below share a single source sample, sequenced in a study of T cells after yellow fever vaccination. TCRdb itself ran the 5' RACE reads through MiXCR, one entry per CDR3 protein. This table holds roughly 170,000 distinct CDR3 sequences, 5.5% to 8% found once. The sample was CD4+ T cells sorted from PBMCs, taken on the day of the first yellow fever vaccination. Every receptor here comes from a man in his late teens or twenties who received the YFV17D yellow fever vaccine.

The table lists this clonotype with a few counts. The J gene is TRBJ1-1, the V gene TRBV9; TRBD1 might be the D (5 bases). Germline V gene lookup returns CDR1 SGDLS and CDR2 YYNGEE. V lost 3 bases and J 0 bases, leaving 15 bases between the germline ends. The CDR3 runs 16 residues. The CDR3 is CASSGGGLAMNTEAFF. Written as DNA, the CDR3 is TGTGCCAGCAGCGGTGGGGGTCTGGCCATGAACACTGAAGCTTTCTTT.

In its sample, this clonotype was seen a few times. The V call is TRBV5-1, the J call TRBJ2-5, with 7 bases fitting TRBD2. Germline assignment: CDR1 SGHRS and CDR2 YFSETQ. V lost 0 bases to trimming and J lost 5 bases; unmatched junction nucleotides: 4. This CDR3 is 14 amino acids long. CDR3 DNA: TGCGCCAGCAGCTTGGCTACTAGCGTCGAGACCCAGTACTTC. This sequence encodes CASSLATSVETQYF.

This clonotype appeared many times. The gene calls are TRBV2 and TRBJ2-3; TRBD1 agrees at 7 bases. Germline CDR1 and CDR2: SNHLY and FYNNEI. V was clipped by 1 base and J by 1 base; unmatched bases: 14. The CDR3 loop spans 19 amino acids. The CDR3 DNA is TGTGCCAGCAGTGAAGGCTCGACAGGGTTGCTCGGGGGCACAGATACGCAGTATTTT. It specifies CASSEGSTGLLGGTDTQYF. The complete variable domain, with remaining parts taken from reference TRBV2 and TRBJ2-3, reads EPEVTQTPSHQVTQMGQEVILRCVPISNHLYFYWYRQILGQKVEFLVSFYNNEISEKSEIFDDQFSVERPDGSNFTLKIRSTKLEDSAMYFCASSEGSTGLLGGTDTQYFGPGTRLTVL.

This clonotype was observed many times. V gene TRBV12-3 or TRBV12-4 combines with J gene TRBJ2-2; D is perhaps TRBD1 (5 bases). V shed 4 bases and J shed 1 base, with 7 bases lying between them. The CDR3 loop spans 14 amino acids. CDR3 sequence (DNA): TGTGCCAGCAGTTCGCAGGGGAACACCGGGGAGCTGTTTTTT. Its protein product is CASSSQGNTGELFF.

This clonotype was counted at least ten times. The chain uses TRBV24-1 and TRBJ2-3; 8 bases are shared with TRBD2. The CDR3 contains 16 residues. CDR1 and CDR2 from the germline V gene are KGHDR and SFDVKD. With V trimmed by 0 bases and J by 2 bases, 3 bases remained unmatched. The CDR3 DNA follows: TGTGCCACCAGTGATTTGCGGCGGGGGGCCACAGATACGCAGTATTTT. The encoded protein is CATSDLRRGATDTQYF.

This clonotype was seen repeatedly, ten times or more. J is TRBJ2-5 and V is TRBV5-1; no clear D gene. Germline V CDR1 and CDR2: SGHRS, YFSETQ. This CDR3 contains 13 residues. Between the trimmed V and J ends, which lost 6 bases and 2 bases, there was a span of 11 bases. CDR3 sequence reads: CASTLGEQETQYF. The CDR3 region has the DNA TGCGCCAGCACTCTAGGCGAGCAAGAGACCCAGTACTTC.

Ten or more counts support this clonotype. The chain couples TRBV6-1 to TRBJ2-1; 12 bases map to TRBD2. J gave up 10 bases and V 5 bases, and 6 bases lay outside the gene matches. Germline CDR1 is MNHNS and CDR2 is SASEGT. The CDR3 totals 14 residues. The CDR3 DNA is TGTGCCAGCAGTCTAGCGGGGGGGCGAGAGGAGCAGTTCTTC. This encodes CASSLAGGREEQFF.

The rearrangement links TRBV7-2 to TRBJ2-5; 9 nucleotides match TRBD1. The CDR3 consists of 14 residues. Trimming removed 4 bases from V and 6 bases from J; junction bases left unmatched: 6. Germline assignment: CDR1 SGHTA and CDR2 FQGNSA. CDR3 coding DNA: TGTGCCAGCAGCTCTGACAGGGGGGCAAAGACCCAGTACTTC. It yields the protein CASSSDRGAKTQYF.

The rearrangement uses TRBV7-3 and TRBJ2-1, with a possible D match to TRBD1 (5 bases). The CDR3 is made up of 18 amino acids. From germline, CDR1 is SGHTA and CDR2 FQGTGA. Trimming cost V 4 bases and J 4 bases, with 23 bases left between them. CDR3 sequence (DNA): TGTGCCAGCAGCTATCTCAGGAAGGGGTTGGGGCTATACAATGAGCAGTTCTTC. Protein: CASSYLRKGLGLYNEQFF.

V is TRBV7-2 and J is TRBJ2-7, with D tentatively TRBD1 or TRBD2 (5 bases each). The V and J ends lost 4 bases and 0 bases respectively, with 10 bases between them. The CDR3 runs to 14 residues. Germline lookup yields CDR1 SGHTA and CDR2 FQGNSA. CDR3 in DNA: TGTGCCAGCAGCTCTCAGGGAGACTCCTACGAGCAGTACTTC. Its translation: CASSSQGDSYEQYF.

Many counts were recorded for this clonotype. V usage is TRBV6-1 and J usage is TRBJ1-2, with 9 bases that match TRBD1. After removal of 3 bases from V and 4 bases from J, the junction contained 3 bases not matched to a gene. CDR1 and CDR2 from the germline V gene are MNHNS and SASEGT. The CDR3 runs to 14 residues. CDR3 protein: CASSEGQGAYGYTF. CDR3 nucleotide sequence: TGTGCCAGCAGTGAGGGACAGGGAGCCTATGGCTACACCTTC.

This clonotype was seen at least ten times. The V call is TRBV7-9, the J call TRBJ2-2; no clear D. The CDR3 covers 14 residues. Germline V lookup: CDR1 SEHNR, CDR2 FQNEAQ (reference sequence). V was cut by 5 bases and J by 7 bases, with 14 bases left in between. The CDR3 spells CASSPRMGGGELFF. In DNA form, the CDR3 reads TGTGCCAGCAGCCCGCGGATGGGTGGCGGGGAGCTGTTTTTT.

The rearrangement joins TRBV20-1 to TRBJ1-3; D is unresolved. The germline CDR1 and CDR2 sequences are DFQATT and SNEGSKA (reference sequence). CDR3 length equals 15 residues. V was cut by 5 bases and J by 9 bases, with 23 bases left in between. CDR3 sequence (DNA): TGCAGTGCTCAATCCTTTTCCGGCCTGGGCAGCACCATATATTTT. Protein: CSAQSFSGLGSTIYF.

This clonotype was detected many times. The rearrangement uses TRBV2 and TRBJ2-7; D is unresolved. V was shortened by 0 bases and J by 6 bases, with 9 bases between the two germline ends. The CDR3 length is 13 residues. CDR1 is SNHLY and CDR2 is FYNNEI in the germline V gene. The CDR3 loop is CASSEALASEQYF. CDR3 bases: TGTGCCAGCAGTGAAGCGCTGGCTTCCGAGCAGTACTTC.

This clonotype has ten or more counts. This sequence joins TRBV10-3 and TRBJ2-3; D assignment may be TRBD1 or TRBD2 (5 bases each). Looked up from germline, CDR1 is ENHRY and CDR2 is SYGVKD. The CDR3 is made up of 14 amino acids. V lost 6 bases and J 6 bases, leaving 16 bases between the germline ends. CDR3 residues: CAIRPGPRIDTQYF. Written as DNA, the CDR3 is TGTGCCATCAGACCGGGACCAAGGATCGATACGCAGTATTTT.

Ten or more counts support this clonotype. J is TRBJ2-2 and V is TRBV19; TRBD1 aligns across 7 bases. The V segment lost 10 bases and the J segment 3 bases; nucleotides outside the gene matches: 2. The CDR3 spans 12 residues. CDR1 is LNHDA and CDR2 is SQIVND in the germline V gene (reference sequence). CDR3 sequence (DNA): TGTGCCACAACAGGGGACACCGGGGAGCTGTTTTTT. Translation: CATTGDTGELFF. Full variable domain (remainder filled in from reference TRBV19 and TRBJ2-2): DGGITQSPKYLFRKEGQNVTLSCEQNLNHDAMYWYRQDPGQGLRLIYYSQIVNDFQKGDIAEGYSVSREKKESFPLTVTSAQKNPTAFYLCATTGDTGELFFGEGSRLTVL.

The chain links TRBV20-1 to TRBJ1-5; no clear D gene. Germline CDR1 is DFQATT and CDR2 is SNEGSKA (reference sequence). The V end lost 1 base, the J end lost 4 bases, and 11 bases lay between the germline ends. This CDR3 comprises 14 residues. CDR3 residues: CSARGTIRNQPQHF. CDR3 nucleotide sequence: TGCAGTGCTAGAGGGACGATACGGAATCAGCCCCAGCATTTT.

This clonotype was detected many times. The rearrangement uses TRBV2 and TRBJ2-7; a weak D match, TRBD1 (6 bases). This CDR3 is 13 amino acids long. Germline V lookup: CDR1 SNHLY, CDR2 FYNNEI. V was trimmed by 4 bases and J by 3 bases, leaving 10 bases between them. The CDR3 loop is CASSATGGYEQYV. The DNA for the CDR3 is TGTGCCAGCAGTGCGACAGGAGGCTACGAGCAGTACGTC.

This clonotype was recorded many times. V is TRBV2 and J is TRBJ2-2; 7 bases line up with TRBD1. The CDR3 runs 15 residues. The germline CDR1 and CDR2 sequences are SNHLY and FYNNEI. J gave up 7 bases and V 6 bases, and 11 bases lay outside the gene matches. The CDR3 loop is CASSRGQERNGELFF. The CDR3 region has the DNA TGTGCCAGCAGCCGAGGACAGGAACGAAACGGGGAGCTGTTTTTT.

The chain carries TRBV6-5 and TRBJ1-5; no firm D call. The germline V gene has CDR1 MNHEY and CDR2 SVGAGI. V was shortened by 0 bases and J by 6 bases, with 18 bases between the two germline ends. The CDR3 spans 17 residues. DNA of the CDR3: TGTGCCAGCAGTTACTCTTGGGCAGAAATAATCGTTCAGCCCCAGCATTTT. Protein: CASSYSWAEIIVQPQHF.

This clonotype has ten or more counts. The chain combines TRBV4-3 with TRBJ2-1, with 8 positions matching TRBD2. Germline trimming cut 4 bases from V and 7 bases from J; bases unmatched to any gene: 12. The CDR3 loop spans 16 amino acids. Germline V CDR1 and CDR2: LGHNA, YSLEER. As DNA, the CDR3 is TGCGCCAGCAGCCCCCTTCTTTGGCTAGCGGGTAATGAGCAGTTCTTC. Its translation: CASSPLLWLAGNEQFF.

The chain joins TRBV7-3 to TRBJ2-3; maybe TRBD2 (7 bases). Germline V lookup: CDR1 SGHTA, CDR2 FQGTGA. The CDR3 totals 15 residues. Trimming pared 3 bases from V and 5 bases from J, leaving 15 bases between. CDR3: CASSLSGGLVDTQYF. The CDR3 DNA follows: TGTGCCAGCAGCTTGTCCGGGGGGCTGGTAGATACGCAGTATTTT. The entire variable domain, with the rest obtained from reference TRBV7-3 and TRBJ2-3, is as follows: GAGVSQTPSNKVTEKGKYVELRCDPISGHTALYWYRQSLGQGPEFLIYFQGTGAADDSGLPNDRFFAVRPEGSVSTLKIQRTERGDSAVYLCASSLSGGLVDTQYFGPGTRLTVL.

This clonotype occurred a few times. The J gene is TRBJ2-3, the V gene TRBV5-6; 9 bases match TRBD1. This CDR3 is 16 amino acids long. With V trimmed by 4 bases and J by 2 bases, 8 bases remained unmatched. CDR1 and CDR2 (germline): SGHDT, YYEEEE. Here the CDR3 reads CASSLQGAGNTDTQYF. The CDR3 DNA reads TGTGCCAGCAGCCTACAGGGGGCTGGGAACACAGATACGCAGTATTTT.

This clonotype came up a few times. The genes are TRBV7-6 and TRBJ2-6; no firm D call. Germline V gene lookup returns CDR1 SGHVS and CDR2 FNYEAQ. The CDR3 extends over 15 amino acids. V was shortened by 3 bases and J by 0 bases, with 6 bases between the two germline ends. The CDR3 reads CASSFVSSGANVLTF. Written as DNA, the CDR3 is TGTGCCAGCAGCTTCGTGAGCTCTGGGGCCAACGTCCTGACTTTC.

This clonotype has a count of ten or more. V and J are TRBV7-9 and TRBJ2-1; D is perhaps TRBD1 (5 bases). V was pared by 1 base and J by 1 base, with 8 bases between. The CDR3 runs 15 residues. The V gene's germline CDR1 is SEHNR and CDR2 FQNEAQ (reference sequence). CDR3 loop: CASSLGGRSYNEQFF. The CDR3 nucleotides read TGTGCCAGCAGCTTAGGGGGCCGATCCTACAATGAGCAGTTCTTC.

This clonotype showed up just a few times. This rearrangement joins TRBV7-2 to TRBJ2-7, with 9 bases fitting TRBD1. J lost 3 bases, V lost 3 bases, and 9 bases had no gene match. The germline V gene encodes CDR1 SGHTA and CDR2 FQGNSA. There are 16 residues in the CDR3. The CDR3 bases are TGTGCCAGCAGCTTGAGGCCCGGACAGGGGATCTACGAGCAGTACTTC. Protein sequence: CASSLRPGQGIYEQYF.

This clonotype was observed many times. The chain carries TRBV12-3 or TRBV12-4 and TRBJ2-5, with a possible D match to TRBD1 (6 bases). This CDR3 spans 15 amino acids. The V and J ends lost 3 bases and 1 base respectively, with 12 bases between them. CDR3 nucleotide sequence: TGTGCCAGCAGTTTGACGACAGGCGCCCAAGAGACCCAGTACTTC. This translates into CASSLTTGAQETQYF.

This clonotype has a count of ten or more. The chain combines TRBV6-2 or TRBV6-3 with TRBJ2-5; D unclear. CDR3 length: 13 residues. The ends were cut back, 3 bases at V and 1 base at J, with 6 bases in the middle. Germline V gene lookup returns CDR1 MNHEY and CDR2 SVGEGT. The CDR3 nucleotides read TGTGCCAGCAGTTATGCGTCCCAAGAGACCCAGTACTTC. Encoded protein: CASSYASQETQYF.

V usage is TRBV7-2 and J usage is TRBJ2-4; TRBD2 matches 7 bases. The ends lost 2 bases at V and 1 base at J; junction bases unmatched: 5. The CDR3 is 16 amino acids. CDR1 is SGHTA, CDR2 FQGNSA, per germline. Here the CDR3 reads CASSLWGGAAKNIQYF. CDR3 in DNA: TGTGCCAGCAGCTTATGGGGGGGTGCGGCCAAAAACATTCAGTACTTC.

This clonotype was seen ten or more times. J is TRBJ1-5 and V is TRBV7-2; D unclear. Germline CDR1 reads SGHTA; CDR2 reads FQGNSA. The CDR3 length is 14 residues. V was shortened by 8 bases and J by 5 bases, with 16 bases between the two germline ends. DNA of the CDR3: TGTGCCAGCGCCCCCCAACCCGTCGATCAGCCCCAGCATTTT. Translating it yields CASAPQPVDQPQHF.